The 20 T cell receptor beta chains given below trace back to one sample, sequenced in a study of T cell responses to AZD1222 COVID-19 vaccine. TCRdb keeps only in-frame clones here, not all; method: immunoSEQ multiplex PCR. The table shows about 110,000 clones, with about 90% occurring only once. The sample consisted of peripheral blood, taken on day 0 of AZD1222 vaccination. Receptors were obtained from an adult in good health.

V and J are TRBV3-1 (or the pseudogene TRBV3-2) and TRBJ2-1; TRBD2 aligns across 8 bases. The CDR3 has 18 amino acids. Per the germline V gene, CDR1 is LGHDT and CDR2 is YNNKEL (reference sequence). Trimming removed 0 bases from V and 9 bases from J; junction bases left unmatched: 16. The DNA of the CDR3 is TGTGCCAGCAGCCAAGACAACCCCCTCCGGGGCCTAGCGGGTGAGCAGTTCTTC. This encodes CASSQDNPLRGLAGEQFF.

The chain has TRBV19 and TRBJ2-7; 7 positions match TRBD2. The ends lost 6 bases at V and 0 bases at J; junction bases unmatched: 5. Germline CDR1 and CDR2: LNHDA and SQIVND (reference sequence). This CDR3 region has 14 residues. The chain's CDR3 is CASRPGGSSYEQYF. For the CDR3, the DNA is TGTGCCAGTAGGCCCGGGGGGAGCTCCTACGAGCAGTACTTC.

The table lists this clone with a few counts. Distinct nucleotide sequences in the sample also encode this CDR3. This sequence joins TRBV18 and TRBJ1-3, with D perhaps matching TRBD1 (5 bases). Germline CDR1 KGHSH, CDR2 LQKENI. V gave up 0 bases and J gave up 0 bases, with 9 bases separating them. The CDR3 runs to 16 residues. CDR3 in amino acids: CASSPPGVGSGNTIYF. CDR3 coding DNA: TGTGCCAGCTCACCACCGGGGGTTGGCTCTGGAAACACCATATATTTT.

The chain links TRBV7-8 to TRBJ1-1; no reliable D call. The CDR3 runs 14 residues. Trimming pared 2 bases from V and 0 bases from J, leaving 7 bases between. The V gene's germline CDR1 is SGHVS and CDR2 FQNEAQ. CDR3 sequence reads: CASSLNRMNTEAFF. Here the CDR3 DNA reads TGTGCCAGCAGCTTAAACAGAATGAACACTGAAGCTTTCTTT.

The gene calls are TRBV6-5 and TRBJ1-5; TRBD1 matches at 7 bases. J gave up 5 bases and V 5 bases, and 9 bases lay outside the gene matches. There are 15 residues in the CDR3. Germline V gene data show CDR1 as MNHEY and CDR2 as SVGAGI. The CDR3 spells CASSPGQEAYQPQHF. The CDR3 nucleotides are TGTGCCAGCAGTCCTGGACAGGAGGCTTATCAGCCCCAGCATTTT.

The chain recombines TRBV6-6 with TRBJ2-3, with 10 bases that match TRBD1. Germline values: CDR1 MNHNY, CDR2 SVGAGI (reference sequence). There are 14 residues in the CDR3. V gave up 4 bases and J gave up 6 bases; unmatched junction bases: 4. The CDR3 coding sequence is TGTGCCAGCAGTTTACCGGGACAGGGGGATACGCAGTATTTT. Protein: CASSLPGQGDTQYF.

The rearrangement links TRBV12-3 or TRBV12-4 to TRBJ1-2; D perhaps matches TRBD1 (5 bases). V lost 6 bases and J lost 2, with 10 bases in between. CDR3 length: 13 residues. The CDR3 DNA follows: TGTGCCAGCAGGGATGCAGGGAACTATGGCTACACCTTC. Its translation: CASRDAGNYGYTF.

The CDR3 nucleotides are TGTGCCAGCAGCCCCTGGACAGGGGAAGACGGCTACACCTTC. As protein: CASSPWTGEDGYTF. The V call is TRBV11-1, the J call TRBJ1-2; 9 bases are a match to TRBD1. Germline CDR1 and CDR2: SGHAT and FQDESV (reference sequence). Germline trimming cut 5 bases from V and 8 bases from J; bases unmatched to any gene: 9. The CDR3 sequence is 14 residues long.

J is TRBJ1-3 and V is TRBV6-1; D may be TRBD1 (6 bases). This CDR3 contains 16 residues. Germline CDR1 reads MNHNS; CDR2 reads SASEGT. Trimming left V 2 bases short and J 0 bases short, with 11 bases between. CDR3 in amino acids: CASSERSRGSGNTIYF. The CDR3 DNA is TGTGCCAGCAGTGAAAGAAGCAGGGGCTCTGGAAACACCATATATTTT.

V usage is TRBV23-1 and J usage is TRBJ1-5; D is undetermined. TRBV23-1 is classed as an ORF, of uncertain function. The CDR3 runs 15 residues. The V gene lost 3 bases and the J gene lost 5 bases, with 14 bases spanning the gap. Here the CDR3 reads CASSHSRKGDQPQHF. CDR3 DNA: TGCGCCAGCAGTCATAGTAGGAAAGGCGATCAGCCCCAGCATTTT.

This rearrangement joins TRBV28 to TRBJ2-1; TRBD1 matches 9 bases. The CDR3 has 16 amino acids. CDR1 is MDHEN, CDR2 SYDVKM, per germline. Germline trimming cut 6 bases from V and 4 bases from J; bases unmatched to any gene: 10. The CDR3 reads CASRPTGGGGYNEQFF. Here the CDR3 DNA reads TGTGCCAGCAGACCCACAGGGGGCGGAGGATACAATGAGCAGTTCTTC.

The chain uses TRBV6-1 and TRBJ1-5; TRBD1 matches at 7 bases. Germline CDR1 MNHNS, CDR2 SASEGT. The V segment lost 1 base and the J segment 5 bases; nucleotides outside the gene matches: 2. The CDR3 length is 14 residues. The CDR3 region is CASSEGQGHQPQHF. The CDR3 DNA is TGTGCCAGCAGTGAAGGACAGGGACATCAGCCCCAGCATTTT.

The chain has TRBV13 and TRBJ1-2; D is unresolved. CDR1 is PRHDT and CDR2 is FYEKMQ in the germline V gene (reference sequence). CDR3 size: 13 residues. V gave up 0 bases and J gave up 1 base, with 3 bases separating them. The CDR3 coding sequence is TGTGCCAGCAGCTTAGGGATTAACTATGGCTACACCTTC. Translating gives CASSLGINYGYTF.

The chain joins TRBV5-4 to TRBJ2-2, with a weak D call TRBD1 (8 bases). The germline V gene has CDR1 SGHNT and CDR2 YYREEE (reference sequence). V was trimmed by 0 bases and J by 6 bases, leaving 18 bases between them. The CDR3 loop spans 17 amino acids. The CDR3 DNA follows: TGTGCCAGCAGCTTGGATACAGGGGGGGCGAGCGCCGGGGAGCTGTTTTTT. It is translated as CASSLDTGGASAGELFF. The whole variable domain, remainder taken from reference TRBV5-4 and TRBJ2-2, is ETGVTQSPTHLIKTRGQQVTLRCSSQSGHNTVSWYQQALGQGPQFIFQYYREEENGRGNFPPRFSGLQFPNYSSELNVNALELDDSALYLCASSLDTGGASAGELFFGEGSRLTVL.

The sample holds a few counts of this clone. The chain recombines TRBV4-1 with TRBJ1-5; TRBD1 might be the D (5 bases). The CDR3 totals 14 residues. The germline V and J ends were trimmed by 9 bases and 0 bases, with 12 bases remaining between them. The germline CDR1 and CDR2 sequences are MGHRA and YSYEKL. The CDR3 loop is CASSAGYSNQPQHF. The CDR3, as DNA: TGCGCCAGTAGTGCAGGGTATAGCAATCAGCCCCAGCATTTT.

The CDR3 DNA reads as TGTGCCAGCACCCCGACAGGGTCCGCTGAAGCTTTCTTT. Its translation is CASTPTGSAEAFF. This chain uses TRBV12-3 or TRBV12-4 with TRBJ1-1, with 7 nucleotides matching TRBD1. CDR3 length: 13 amino acids. The V and J ends lost 7 bases and 6 bases, in that order; junction bases with no gene match: 8.

This chain links TRBV3-1 (or the pseudogene TRBV3-2) with TRBJ2-7, with 8 bases that match TRBD1. The CDR3 contains 15 residues. The V and J ends lost 2 bases and 1 base, in that order; junction bases with no gene match: 4. Germline-derived CDR1 and CDR2 are LGHDT and YNNKEL (reference sequence). CDR3 sequence reads: CASSQPGTGSYEQYF. The CDR3 DNA follows: TGTGCCAGCAGCCAACCCGGGACAGGATCCTACGAGCAGTACTTC.

The chain is built from TRBV16 and TRBJ2-5; D is perhaps TRBD1 (5 bases). This CDR3 spans 14 amino acids. V dropped 5 bases and J dropped 1 base, with 11 bases sitting between them. The V gene's germline CDR1 is KGHSY and CDR2 FQNENV. The CDR3 loop reads CASSGASVQETQYF. Here the CDR3 DNA reads TGTGCCAGCAGCGGGGCGTCGGTCCAAGAGACCCAGTACTTC. The complete variable domain, with remaining parts taken from reference TRBV16 and TRBJ2-5, reads GEEVAQTPKHLVRGEGQKAKLYCAPIKGHSYVFWYQQVLKNEFKFLISFQNENVFDETGMPKERFSAKCLPNSPCSLEIQATKLEDSAVYFCASSGASVQETQYFGPGTRLLVL.

This rearrangement joins TRBV13 to TRBJ2-7, with TRBD2 identical over 13 bases. The V and J ends lost 5 bases and 7 bases, in that order; junction bases with no gene match: 8. The germline V gene has CDR1 PRHDT and CDR2 FYEKMQ (reference sequence). CDR3 length equals 15 residues. The CDR3 DNA follows: TGTGCCAGCAGCGCCCGACTAGCGGGAGGTTTTGAGCAGTACTTC. Its translation: CASSARLAGGFEQYF.

This chain uses TRBV5-1 with TRBJ2-3; possibly TRBD2 for D (5 bases). Germline assignment: CDR1 SGHRS and CDR2 YFSETQ. This CDR3 is 15 amino acids long. V was shortened by 0 bases and J by 3 bases, with 11 bases between the two germline ends. The DNA for the CDR3 is TGCGCCAGCAGCTTGGACTCGACTAATACAGATACGCAGTATTTT. Its translation: CASSLDSTNTDTQYF.